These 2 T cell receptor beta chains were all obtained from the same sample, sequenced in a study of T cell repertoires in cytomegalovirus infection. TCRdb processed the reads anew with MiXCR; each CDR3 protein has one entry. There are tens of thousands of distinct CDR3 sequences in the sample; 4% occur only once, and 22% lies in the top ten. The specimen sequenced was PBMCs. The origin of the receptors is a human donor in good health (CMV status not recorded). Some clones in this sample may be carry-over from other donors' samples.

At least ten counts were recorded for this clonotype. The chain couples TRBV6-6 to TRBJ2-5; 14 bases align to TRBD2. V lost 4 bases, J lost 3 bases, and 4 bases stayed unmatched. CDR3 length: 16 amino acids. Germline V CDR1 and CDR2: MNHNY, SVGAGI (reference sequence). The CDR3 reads CASSSGTSGREETQYF. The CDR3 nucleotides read TGTGCCAGCAGTTCGGGGACTAGCGGGAGAGAAGAGACCCAGTACTTC.

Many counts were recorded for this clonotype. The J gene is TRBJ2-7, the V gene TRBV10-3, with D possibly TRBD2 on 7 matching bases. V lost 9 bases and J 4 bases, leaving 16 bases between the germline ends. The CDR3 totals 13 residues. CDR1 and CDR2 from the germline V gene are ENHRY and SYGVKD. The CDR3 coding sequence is TGTGCCATGGGCCCGGCGGGGGCTTACGAGCAGTACTTC. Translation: CAMGPAGAYEQYF.